The present TCR beta chain was sequenced within a study of CD8+ T cells in alopecia areata. In the study overall: Patients in the study were on tofacitinib for 6 to 18 months, then off it for 6 months.

TCR sequencing used cDNA made by reverse transcription of extracted RNA. TCRdb keeps only in-frame clones here, not all; method: immunoSEQ multiplex PCR. The repertoire consists of a few hundred thousand clones, with less than 80% occurring once and the leading ten covering more than 0.95%. The receptor was derived from a human donor with alopecia areata. This sample comprised CD4+ T cells sorted from blood, obtained at week 0.

The CDR3 sequence: CSVEEASSYNEQFF. In DNA, the CDR3 is TGCAGCGTTGAGGAGGCAAGCTCCTACAATGAGCAGTTCTTC. This chain links TRBV29-1 with TRBJ2-1; D perhaps matches TRBD2 (5 bases). Germline V gene lookup returns CDR1 SQVTM and CDR2 ANQGSEA. V dropped 3 bases and J dropped 0 bases, with 9 bases sitting between them. CDR3 length: 14 amino acids.